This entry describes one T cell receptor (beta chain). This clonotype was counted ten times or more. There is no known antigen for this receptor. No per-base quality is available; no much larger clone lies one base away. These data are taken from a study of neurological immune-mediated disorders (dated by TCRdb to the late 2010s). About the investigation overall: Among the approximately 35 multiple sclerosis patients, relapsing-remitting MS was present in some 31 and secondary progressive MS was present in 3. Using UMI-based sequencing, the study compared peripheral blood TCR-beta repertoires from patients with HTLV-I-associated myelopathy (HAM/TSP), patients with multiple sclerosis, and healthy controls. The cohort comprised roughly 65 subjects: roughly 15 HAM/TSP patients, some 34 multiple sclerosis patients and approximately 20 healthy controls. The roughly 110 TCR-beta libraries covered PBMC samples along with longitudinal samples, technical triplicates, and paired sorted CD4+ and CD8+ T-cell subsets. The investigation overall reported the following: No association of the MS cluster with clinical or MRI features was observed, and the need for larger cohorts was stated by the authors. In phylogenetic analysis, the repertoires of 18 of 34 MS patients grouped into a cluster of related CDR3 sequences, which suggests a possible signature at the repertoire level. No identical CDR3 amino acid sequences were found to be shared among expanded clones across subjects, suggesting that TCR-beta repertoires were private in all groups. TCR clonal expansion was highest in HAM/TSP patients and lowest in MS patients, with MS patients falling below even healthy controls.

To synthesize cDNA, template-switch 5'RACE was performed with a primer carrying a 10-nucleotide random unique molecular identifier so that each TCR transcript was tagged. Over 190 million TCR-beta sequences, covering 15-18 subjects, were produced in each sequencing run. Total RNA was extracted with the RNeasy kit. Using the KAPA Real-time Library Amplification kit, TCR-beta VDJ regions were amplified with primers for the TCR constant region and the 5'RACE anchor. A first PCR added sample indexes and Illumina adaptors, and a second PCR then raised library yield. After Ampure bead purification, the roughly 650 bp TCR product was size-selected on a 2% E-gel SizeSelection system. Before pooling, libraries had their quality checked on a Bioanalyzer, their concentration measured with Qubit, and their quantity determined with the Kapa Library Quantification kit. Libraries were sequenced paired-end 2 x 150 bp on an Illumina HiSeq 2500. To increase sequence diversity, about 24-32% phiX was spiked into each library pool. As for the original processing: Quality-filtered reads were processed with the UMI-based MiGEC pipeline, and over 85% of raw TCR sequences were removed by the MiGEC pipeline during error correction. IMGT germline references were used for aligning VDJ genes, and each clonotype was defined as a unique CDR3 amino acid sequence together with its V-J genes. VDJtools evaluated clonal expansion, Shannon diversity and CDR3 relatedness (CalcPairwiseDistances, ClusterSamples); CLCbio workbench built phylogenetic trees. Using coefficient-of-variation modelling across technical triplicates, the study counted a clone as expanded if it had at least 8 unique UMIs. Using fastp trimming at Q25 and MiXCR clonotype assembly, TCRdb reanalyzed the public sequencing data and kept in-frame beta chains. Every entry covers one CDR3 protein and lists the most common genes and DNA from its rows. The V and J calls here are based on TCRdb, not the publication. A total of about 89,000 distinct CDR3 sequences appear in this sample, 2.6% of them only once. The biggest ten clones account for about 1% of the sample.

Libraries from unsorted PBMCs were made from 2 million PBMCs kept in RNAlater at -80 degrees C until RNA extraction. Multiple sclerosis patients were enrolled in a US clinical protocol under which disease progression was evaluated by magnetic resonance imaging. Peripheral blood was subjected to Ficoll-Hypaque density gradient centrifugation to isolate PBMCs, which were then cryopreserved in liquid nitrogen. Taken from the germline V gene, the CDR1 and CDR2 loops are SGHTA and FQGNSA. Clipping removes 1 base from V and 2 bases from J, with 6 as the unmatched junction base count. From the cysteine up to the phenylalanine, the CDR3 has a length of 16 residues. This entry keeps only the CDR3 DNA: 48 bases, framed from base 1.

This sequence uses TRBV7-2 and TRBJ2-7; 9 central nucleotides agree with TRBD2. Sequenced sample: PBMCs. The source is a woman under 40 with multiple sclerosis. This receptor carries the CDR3 CASSLGSLAGAYEQYF. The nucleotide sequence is TGTGCCAGCAGCTTAGGGTCACTAGCGGGTGCCTACGAGCAGTACTTC.